This TCR beta chain is from a study of blood T cell repertoires in COVID-19. Study overall: Samples of COVID-19 (acute and convalescent) were obtained from the United States, Italy and Spain.

The protocol was immunoSEQ multiplex PCR, while the TCRdb copy is restricted to in-frame clones and leaves out a portion. The data hold under 65,000 clones, with approximately 80% observed a single time. CDR1 is SEHNR and CDR2 is FQNEAQ in the germline V gene (reference sequence). V was clipped by 5 bases and J by 5 bases; unmatched bases: 9. This CDR3 is built from 14 residues. Sequenced material: peripheral blood. The sequence derives from a woman in her fifties or sixties with acute or convalescent COVID-19. This chain joins TRBV7-9 and TRBJ2-7; 7 bases agree with TRBD2. CDR3 sequence (DNA): TGTGCCAGCAGCCCGGGACTACCGGCACACGAGCAGTACTTC. Translation: CASSPGLPAHEQYF.